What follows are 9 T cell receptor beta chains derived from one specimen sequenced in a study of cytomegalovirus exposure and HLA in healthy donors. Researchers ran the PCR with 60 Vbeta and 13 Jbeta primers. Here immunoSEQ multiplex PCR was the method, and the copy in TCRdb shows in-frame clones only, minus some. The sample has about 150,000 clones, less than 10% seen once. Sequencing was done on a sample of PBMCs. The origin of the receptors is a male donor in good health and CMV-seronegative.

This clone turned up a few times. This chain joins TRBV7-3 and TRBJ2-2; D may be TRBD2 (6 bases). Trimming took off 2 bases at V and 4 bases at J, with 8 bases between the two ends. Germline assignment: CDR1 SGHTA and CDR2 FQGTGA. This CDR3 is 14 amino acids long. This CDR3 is CASSLLGGTGELFF. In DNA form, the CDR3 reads TGTGCCAGCAGCTTACTCGGGGGCACCGGGGAGCTGTTTTTT.

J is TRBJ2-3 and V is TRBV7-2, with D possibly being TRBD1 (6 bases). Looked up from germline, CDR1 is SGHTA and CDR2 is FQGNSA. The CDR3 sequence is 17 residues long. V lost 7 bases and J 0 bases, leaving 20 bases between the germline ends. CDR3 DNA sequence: TGTGCCAGCACCGAGCAGGGGACATTTGCTAGCACAGATACGCAGTATTTT. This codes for CASTEQGTFASTDTQYF.

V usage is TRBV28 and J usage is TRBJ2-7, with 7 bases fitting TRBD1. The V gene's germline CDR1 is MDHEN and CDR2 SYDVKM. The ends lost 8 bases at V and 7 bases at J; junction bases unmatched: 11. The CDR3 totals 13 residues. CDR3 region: CASFETGSGEQYF. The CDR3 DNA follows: TGTGCCAGCTTTGAGACAGGGTCTGGTGAGCAGTACTTC.

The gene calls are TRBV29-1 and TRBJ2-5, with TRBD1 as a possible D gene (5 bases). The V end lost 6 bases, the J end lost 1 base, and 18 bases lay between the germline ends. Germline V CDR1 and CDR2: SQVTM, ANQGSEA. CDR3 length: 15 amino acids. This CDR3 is CSVHPLTAFQETQYF. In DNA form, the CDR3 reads TGCAGCGTCCACCCCTTGACAGCATTCCAAGAGACCCAGTACTTC.

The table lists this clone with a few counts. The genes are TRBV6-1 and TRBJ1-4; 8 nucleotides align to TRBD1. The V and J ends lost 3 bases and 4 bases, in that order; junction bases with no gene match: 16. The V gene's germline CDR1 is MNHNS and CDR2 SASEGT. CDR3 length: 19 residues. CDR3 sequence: CASSDPLLGTGLLNEKLFF. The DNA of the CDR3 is TGTGCCAGCAGTGACCCCCTGTTGGGGACAGGACTTCTTAATGAAAAACTGTTTTTT.

The CDR3, as DNA: TGTGCCAGCAGCGGGGGACAGGGAAGGACTGGAAACACCATATATTTT. Amino acid sequence: CASSGGQGRTGNTIYF. This chain joins TRBV9 and TRBJ1-3, with 9 bases identical to TRBD1. CDR1 is SGDLS, CDR2 YYNGEE, per germline. J lost 2 bases, V lost 3 bases, and 6 bases had no gene match. CDR3 length: 16 residues.

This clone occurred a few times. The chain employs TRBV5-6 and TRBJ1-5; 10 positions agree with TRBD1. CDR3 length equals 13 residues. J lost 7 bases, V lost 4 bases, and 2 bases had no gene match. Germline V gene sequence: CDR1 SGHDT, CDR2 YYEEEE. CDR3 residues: CASSGQGGQPQHF. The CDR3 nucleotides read TGTGCCAGCAGCGGACAGGGGGGACAGCCCCAGCATTTT.

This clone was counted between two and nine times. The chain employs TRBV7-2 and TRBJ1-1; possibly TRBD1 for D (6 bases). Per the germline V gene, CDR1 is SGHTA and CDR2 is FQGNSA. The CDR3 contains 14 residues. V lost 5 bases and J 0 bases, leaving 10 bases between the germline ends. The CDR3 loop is CASSPDRLNTEAFF. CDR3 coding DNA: TGTGCCAGCAGCCCCGACAGGTTGAACACTGAAGCTTTCTTT.

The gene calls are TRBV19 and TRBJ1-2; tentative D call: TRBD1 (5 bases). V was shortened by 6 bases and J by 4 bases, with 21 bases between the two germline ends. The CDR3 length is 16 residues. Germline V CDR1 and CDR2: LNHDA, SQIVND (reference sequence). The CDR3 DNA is TGTGCCAGTAGCCGACGGGACGACCGCGGGGGCTATGGCTACACCTTC. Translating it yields CASSRRDDRGGYGYTF.